This T cell receptor (beta chain) was identified in a study of human thymus T cells. Profiling relied on immunoSEQ multiplex PCR, and the TCRdb table lists in-frame clones only, not all of them. Of 55,000 to 85,000 clones in the sample, roughly 96% were seen once. Thymic samples were excised during corrective heart operations. Points on this clone: Its matching antigen is unknown.

Germline values: CDR1 MNHEY, CDR2 SMNVEV (reference sequence). The CDR3 runs to 15 residues. V was clipped by 4 bases and J by 7 bases; unmatched bases: 8. Study-wide results and caveats: Thymic and blood repertoires showed apparently biased V and J gene usage.

The origin of this receptor is a girl less than two years old with a congenital heart defect but otherwise immunologically healthy. What was sequenced was thymus tissue. The rearrangement joins TRBV27 to TRBJ2-1; 9 bases map to TRBD1. The DNA for the CDR3 is TGTGCCAGCAGTTCAAGACAGGGGGTTTTGAATGAGCAGTTCTTC. It specifies CASSSRQGVLNEQFF.